The rows below give T cell receptor beta chains drawn from one sample of a study of graft-versus-host responses after intestinal transplantation. Some clones are missing from TCRdb's copy, which holds only in-frame ones; the method was immunoSEQ multiplex PCR. The sample lists about 9,200 clones, around 93% occurring once. The sequences come from PBMCs, collected nearly 70 days after transplant. Source of these receptors: a human patient who received an intestinal transplant, so some T cells may come from the graft donor. Both conserved end residues are part of each CDR3. Each record gives: clone size, V gene, D gene, J gene, CDR3 protein, CDR3 DNA. D genes are given only for firm matches. The listing skips clone size in some rows; elsewhere it reads once, few, many or a size class.

-	TRBV5-4	-	TRBJ1-6	CASSLGGAGVSPLHF	TGTGCCAGCAGCTTGGGAGGGGCAGGGGTTTCACCCCTCCACTTT
-	TRBV30	-	TRBJ1-1	CAWSITGPANEAFF	TGTGCCTGGAGCATCACCGGGCCAGCTAATGAAGCTTTCTTT
once	TRBV28	-	TRBJ2-7	CASSLSGYEQYF	TGTGCCAGCAGTTTATCAGGGTACGAGCAGTACTTC
-	TRBV27	-	TRBJ2-1	CASSSLRGNEQFF	TGTGCCAGCAGTTCGCTTAGGGGCAATGAGCAGTTCTTC
-	TRBV4-1	-	TRBJ2-7	CASSHTGRTYEQYF	TGCGCCAGCAGCCATACAGGGAGGACCTACGAGCAGTACTTC
-	TRBV6-5	TRBD1	TRBJ1-5	CASSFGQDRNQPQHF	TGTGCCAGCAGTTTCGGACAGGACCGCAATCAGCCCCAGCATTTT
-	TRBV9	-	TRBJ1-2	CASSVDKGPGGYTF	TGTGCCAGCAGCGTAGATAAGGGGCCTGGAGGCTACACCTTC
-	TRBV6-5	-	TRBJ2-1	CASSYSDGDNEQFF	TGTGCCAGCAGTTACTCGGACGGAGACAATGAGCAGTTCTTC
-	TRBV6-1	-	TRBJ1-1	CASSETEAFF	TGTGCCAGCAGTGAAACGGAAGCTTTCTTT
-	TRBV15	-	TRBJ2-6	CATSRGRGSGANVLTF	TGTGCCACCAGCAGGGGTAGGGGCTCTGGGGCCAACGTCCTGACTTTC
-	TRBV19	TRBD2	TRBJ2-7	CASSIQAGGPEEQYF	TGTGCCAGTAGTATACAGGCGGGAGGGCCGGAGGAGCAGTACTTC
-	TRBV30	-	TRBJ2-7	CAWSVAAGRYEQYF	TGTGCCTGGAGTGTAGCAGCGGGCAGGTACGAGCAGTACTTC
-	TRBV4-3	-	TRBJ1-5	CASSQDLVSNQPQHF	TGCGCCAGCAGCCAAGATCTGGTTAGTAATCAGCCCCAGCATTTT
-	TRBV23-1	TRBD1	TRBJ2-7	CASTAEQGAGDEQYF	TGCGCCAGCACAGCCGAACAGGGGGCTGGGGACGAGCAGTACTTC
-	TRBV6-5	-	TRBJ2-7	CASSYSVGAGYF	TGTGCCAGCAGTTACTCGGTGGGGGCCGGGTACTTC
-	TRBV27	-	TRBJ2-7	CASAAGSSYEQYF	TGTGCCAGCGCGGCGGGAAGTTCCTACGAGCAGTACTTC
-	TRBV16	-	TRBJ1-2	CASSQYYQGSDGCTF	TGTGCCAGCAGCCAATACTACCAGGGAAGTGATGGCTGCACCTTC
-	TRBV10-1	TRBD1	TRBJ2-1	CASSGQGTYNEQFF	TGCGCCAGCAGTGGACAGGGAACCTACAATGAGCAGTTCTTC
-	TRBV7-6	TRBD2	TRBJ2-7	CASSLRAGGSDEQYF	TGTGCCAGCAGCTTACGGGCGGGGGGCTCTGACGAGCAGTACTTC
once	TRBV7-3	TRBD1	TRBJ1-1	CASSLAGTGMTEAFF	TGTGCCAGCAGCTTAGCGGGGACAGGGATGACTGAAGCTTTCTTT
once	TRBV14	-	TRBJ2-5	CASSQEIQETQYF	TGTGCCAGCAGCCAAGAGATCCAAGAGACCCAGTACTTC
-	TRBV6-5	TRBD1	TRBJ1-2	CASSSPDRGDYGYTF	TGTGCCAGCAGTTCTCCAGACAGGGGAGACTATGGCTACACCTTC
-	TRBV4-1	TRBD1	TRBJ2-2	CASSQERGLNTGELFF	TGCGCCAGCAGCCAAGAGAGGGGGCTGAACACCGGGGAGCTGTTTTTT
-	TRBV4-2	-	TRBJ2-2	CASSQDYPGELFF	TGTGCCAGCAGCCAAGATTACCCGGGGGAGCTGTTTTTT
-	TRBV7-4	TRBD2	TRBJ2-7	CASSPPGGSYEQYF	TGTGCCAGCAGCCCCCCAGGCGGGAGCTACGAGCAGTACTTC
-	TRBV6-1	TRBD2	TRBJ2-3	CASSALGGTVSTDTQYF	TGTGCCAGCAGTGCGCTCGGGGGGACGGTTAGCACAGATACGCAGTATTTT
-	TRBV5-4	-	TRBJ2-1	CASSLDYEQFF	TGTGCCAGCAGCTTGGACTATGAGCAGTTCTTC